Sequencing of this T cell receptor beta chain was carried out in a study of blood T cell repertoires in COVID-19. As for the study in general: Sample material is recorded as cDNA or gDNA derived from T cells, B-cell-depleted T cells, or PBMCs.

Trimming cost V 6 bases and J 1 base, with 9 bases left between them. There are 13 residues in the CDR3. The germline gives CDR1 MNHEY, CDR2 SVGAGI. Methods used by the authors: Scientists estimated how many nucleated cells there were by amplifying reference gene primers. The protocol was immunoSEQ multiplex PCR, while the TCRdb copy is restricted to in-frame clones and leaves out a portion. The D gene and trimming were derived from the DNA, and the V and J assignments and clone size from that table. The data hold over 100,000 clones, with 75% to 90% observed a single time. Patients at the Seattle site were enrolled during active infection and followed longitudinally.

Sequencing used peripheral blood. The chain has TRBV6-5 and TRBJ1-1; D gene uncertain. The clonotype originates from a man in his sixties with COVID-19, enrolled during active disease. Here the CDR3 DNA reads TGTGCCAGCAGGCACAACCGGAACACTGAAGCTTTCTTT. Translating it yields CASRHNRNTEAFF.